This entry lists 24 T cell receptor beta chains sequenced from one sample in a study of read filtering for tumor transcriptome and immune sequencing. Molecular barcoded adaptors covering alpha/delta and beta/gamma chains were used on approximately 440 ng RNA. TCRdb reanalysed the reads using MiXCR and keeps one entry per CDR3 protein. This sample has over 4,500 distinct CDR3 sequences; just over 20% occur once, and the top ten carry approximately 20%. What was sequenced was a population of CD138-negative cells sorted from bone marrow. Receptors originate from a donor at least 40 years old with multiple myeloma.

A remark on this clonotype: This may arise from a read error, as a much more abundant clone is one base away. V gene TRBV20-1 combines with J gene TRBJ1-5; 11 bases fit TRBD1. The CDR3 consists of 16 residues. Germline V gene sequence: CDR1 DFQATT, CDR2 SNEGSKA (reference sequence). Trimming cost V 6 bases and J 0 bases; bases outside gene matches: 7. CDR3 DNA: TGCAGTGCCATCTTCGGGACAGGGGGTAGCAATCAGCCCCAGCATTTT. Translated, it gives CSAIFGTGGSNQPQHF.

The chain links TRBV20-1 to TRBJ2-1; the match to TRBD2 covers 10 bases. Germline lookup yields CDR1 DFQATT and CDR2 SNEGSKA (reference sequence). CDR3 length: 18 amino acids. V shed 4 bases and J 7 bases; nucleotides not matched to a gene: 19. CDR3 DNA: TGCAGTGCTATCGGGCGGCTAGCGGGAGAGGTAACAAAAAATGAGCAGTTCTTC. It specifies CSAIGRLAGEVTKNEQFF.

Remarks on this clonotype: A far bigger clonotype differs at one base, so this is likely a read error. In this CDR3 the conserved last residue, phenylalanine or tryptophan, is missing, so a read error is likely. V gene TRBV5-1 combines with J gene TRBJ2-4, with D tentatively TRBD1 (6 bases). The closer fit of TRBJ2-7 to the DNA end suggests the J call may be wrong. The germline V gene has CDR1 SGHRS and CDR2 YFSETQ. The CDR3 totals 13 residues. CDR3 sequence (DNA): TGCGCCAGCAGCTTGTGGGGGCAAGACGAGCAGTACTCC. It translates to CASSLWGQDEQYS.

This clonotype was recorded at least ten times. The chain employs TRBV7-2 and TRBJ2-3; 12 nucleotides match TRBD2. Per germline, CDR1 SGHTA and CDR2 FQGNSA. The CDR3 spans 19 residues. The ends lost 6 bases at V and 1 base at J; junction bases unmatched: 14. The CDR3 coding sequence is TGTGCCAGCAGTCCGCCTGGAGGGCTAGCGGGAGGGCGCACAGATACGCAGTATTTT. It encodes CASSPPGGLAGGRTDTQYF.

In this sample, this clonotype turned up a few times. The junction does not match germline at one end; this may be a read error. The V and J genes are TRBV3-1 and TRBJ2-1, with 7 bases that match TRBD2. Germline V gene data show CDR1 as LGHDT and CDR2 as YNNKEL (reference sequence). The CDR3 is 19 residues long. The CDR3 region is CASSPSVVASGYLPDEKFF. CDR3 DNA: TGTGCCAGCAGCCCTTCGGTAGTGGCTAGCGGCTACCTCCCTGATGAGAAGTTCTTC.

This clonotype rates as large. This chain connects TRBV6-6 to TRBJ2-1; 8 positions match TRBD2. The ends lost 6 bases at V and 4 bases at J; junction bases unmatched: 11. This CDR3 region has 16 residues. Germline V CDR1 and CDR2: MNHNY, SVGAGI (reference sequence). This CDR3 reads CASSPIEIAGYNEQFF. The CDR3, as DNA: TGTGCCAGCAGCCCCATCGAAATAGCGGGATACAATGAGCAGTTCTTC.

This clonotype is categorized as medium-sized. The genes are TRBV28 and TRBJ2-6; the D is unclear. V was pared by 8 bases and J by 1 base, with 15 bases between. The CDR3 is 16 residues long. Germline values: CDR1 MDHEN, CDR2 SYDVKM. Written as DNA, the CDR3 is TGTGCCAGCCTGCCCCATCTCGGGTCTGGGGCCAACGTCCTGACTTTC. It translates to CASLPHLGSGANVLTF.

This clonotype was counted ten times or more. Since a much larger clone is just one base distant, this may be a read error. Because the CDR3 is missing its conserved closing phenylalanine or tryptophan, this is likely a read error. This chain links TRBV7-8 with TRBJ2-7; a weak D match, TRBD2 (5 bases). Germline CDR1 reads SGHVS; CDR2 reads FQNEAQ. CDR3 length: 14 amino acids. The V end was cut by 5 bases, the J end by 2 bases, with 13 bases between. CDR3 sequence reads: CASSQTGFAYEQYL. The CDR3 coding sequence is TGTGCCAGCAGCCAAACGGGGTTCGCCTACGAGCAGTACCTC.

As concerns this clonotype: A much larger clone sits a single nucleotide away, making a read error possible. This chain joins TRBV4-1 and TRBJ2-7; D call uncertain. The CDR3 is 13 amino acids. Germline V gene sequence: CDR1 MGHRA, CDR2 YSYEKL. The CDR3 sequence is CANSQVSASRQYF. As DNA, the CDR3 is TGCGCCAACAGCCAAGTTTCGGCAAGTCGGCAGTACTTC.

Judged by abundance, this clonotype is medium-sized. The chain links TRBV7-2 to TRBJ2-7; 7 bases agree with TRBD1. Germline CDR1 is SGHTA and CDR2 is FQGNSA. J gave up 2 bases and V 5 bases, and 3 bases lay outside the gene matches. The CDR3 length is 13 residues. CDR3 nucleotide sequence: TGTGCCAGCAGCCCCACAGGGGCCTACGAGCAGTACTTC. Translated: CASSPTGAYEQYF.

By its share, this clonotype is medium-sized. The V gene is TRBV20-1, the J gene TRBJ2-7; 8 bases agree with TRBD2. Germline V lookup: CDR1 DFQATT, CDR2 SNEGSKA (reference sequence). This CDR3 region has 13 residues. V gave up 6 bases and J gave up 3 bases; unmatched junction bases: 7. CDR3 sequence reads: CSASGRGLYEQYF. The CDR3, as DNA: TGCAGTGCCTCCGGGAGGGGTCTCTACGAGCAGTACTTC.

This clonotype is categorized as medium-sized. The gene calls are TRBV12-3 or TRBV12-4 and TRBJ2-5; no reliable D call. The CDR3 spans 14 residues. The V gene lost 5 bases and the J gene lost 7 bases, with 17 bases spanning the gap. Here the CDR3 reads CASSANLPGATQYF. CDR3 DNA: TGTGCCAGCAGTGCGAACTTACCGGGCGCGACCCAGTACTTC.

This clonotype has a count of ten or more. A much larger clone lies a single base off, so this may be a read error. The CDR3 region is CAIPGVGGSYNGQFF. CDR3 nucleotide sequence: TGTGCCATCCCCGGGGTCGGAGGCTCCTACAATGGGCAGTTCTTC. V is TRBV2 and J is TRBJ2-1; perhaps TRBD2 as D (5 bases). This CDR3 is 15 amino acids long. The germline V gene encodes CDR1 SNHLY and CDR2 FYNNEI. The full variable domain, rest sourced from reference TRBV2 and TRBJ2-1, is EPEVTQTPSHQVTQMGQEVILRCVPISNHLYFYWYRQILGQKVEFLVSFYNNEISEKSEIFDDQFSVERPDGSNFTLKIRSTKLEDSAMYFCAIPGVGGSYNGQFFGPGTRLTVL.

By frequency in the sample, this clonotype is medium-sized (0.01 to 0.1%). The rearrangement links TRBV24-1 to TRBJ2-3, with D possibly being TRBD1 (7 bases). V was trimmed by 4 bases and J by 0 bases, leaving 13 bases between them. CDR1 is KGHDR and CDR2 is SFDVKD in the germline V gene. This CDR3 has 16 amino acids. CDR3 sequence: CATSDQGGTSTDTQYF. DNA for the CDR3: TGTGCCACCAGTGACCAGGGGGGAACTAGCACAGATACGCAGTATTTT.

To note about this clonotype: Since a far larger clone is one base different, this is likely a read error. The CDR3 reads CASSQLAGFGWAFF. DNA for the CDR3: TGCGCCAGCAGCCAACTGGCAGGCTTCGGGTGGGCTTTCTTT. The gene calls are TRBV4-1 and TRBJ1-6, with D unclear. The DNA end favors TRBJ1-1, so the J call may be wrong. The CDR3 has 14 residues. CDR1 is MGHRA and CDR2 is YSYEKL in the germline V gene.

Concerning this clonotype itself: This likely stems from a read error, as it lies one base from a far larger clone. The chain links TRBV28 to TRBJ1-6; no firm D call. The better agreement between TRBJ1-1 and the DNA end casts doubt on the J call. In germline, CDR1 is MDHEN, CDR2 SYDVKM. The CDR3 covers 10 residues. The CDR3 sequence: CAGSFGEAFF. The DNA for the CDR3 is TGTGCCGGCAGTTTTGGTGAAGCTTTCTTT.

By share of the sample, this clonotype is medium-sized. J is TRBJ2-7 and V is TRBV6-1; D might be TRBD1 (6 bases). Germline V lookup: CDR1 MNHNS, CDR2 SASEGT. The CDR3 totals 13 residues. Trimming left V 8 bases short and J 1 base short, with 12 bases between. The CDR3 DNA reads TGTGCCAGCGGCGCTGGGACATCCTACGAGCAGTACTTC. Translation: CASGAGTSYEQYF.

By proportion, this clonotype is medium-sized. The chain links TRBV12-3 or TRBV12-4 to TRBJ2-7; the D call may be TRBD1 or TRBD2 (6 bases each). This CDR3 spans 17 amino acids. V gave up 5 bases and J gave up 4 bases, with 24 bases separating them. The DNA for the CDR3 is TGTGCCAGCAGTCCAAGGTTAGGGGGGCCATCGGGATACGAGCAGTACTTC. It specifies CASSPRLGGPSGYEQYF.

This clonotype is medium-sized. The rearrangement uses TRBV4-1 and TRBJ2-1; TRBD2 matches at 13 bases. The CDR3 runs 16 residues. Germline CDR1 is MGHRA and CDR2 is YSYEKL. J gave up 7 bases and V 2 bases, and 5 bases lay outside the gene matches. In DNA form, the CDR3 reads TGCGCCAGCAGCCAACGGACTAGCGGGAGTCGTAATGAGCAGTTCTTC. Amino acids: CASSQRTSGSRNEQFF.

This chain joins TRBV7-9 and TRBJ1-5, with 8 bases aligning to TRBD1. This CDR3 comprises 14 residues. Trimming removed 6 bases from V and 1 base from J; junction bases left unmatched: 2. Germline lookup yields CDR1 SEHNR and CDR2 FQNEAQ (reference sequence). In DNA form, the CDR3 reads TGTGCCAGCAGTCAGGGGGCCAGCAATCAGCCCCAGCATTTT. This gives the protein CASSQGASNQPQHF.

This clonotype is deemed medium-sized. The rearrangement links TRBV12-3 or TRBV12-4 to TRBJ1-4, with a possible D match to TRBD1 (6 bases). This CDR3 is built from 14 residues. V lost 8 bases, J lost 8 bases, and 18 bases lay in between. CDR3 nucleotides: TGTGCCAGCCGTCTAAGGGGGGGAGGCGAAAAACTGTTTTTT. Residues: CASRLRGGGEKLFF.

This clonotype is medium-sized. This chain's CDR3 is CASSFGQGTDTQYF. DNA for the CDR3: TGCGCCAGCAGCTTCGGGCAGGGCACAGATACGCAGTATTTT. The rearrangement uses TRBV5-1 and TRBJ2-3; D not certain. This CDR3 is built from 14 residues. Germline V gene lookup returns CDR1 SGHRS and CDR2 YFSETQ. V dropped 2 bases and J dropped 1 base, with 8 bases sitting between them.

With respect to this clonotype: This likely came from a read error, as a far larger clone is one base away. The conserved closing phenylalanine or tryptophan is absent in this CDR3, likely reflecting a read error. This chain connects TRBV12-3 or TRBV12-4 to TRBJ2-3; D is uncertain. V gave up 7 bases and J gave up 4 bases, with 9 bases separating them. This CDR3 contains 12 residues. The chain's CDR3 is CASNSRPDTQYS. The CDR3 coding sequence is TGTGCCAGCAACTCCCGTCCAGATACGCAGTATTCT.

The rearrangement uses TRBV4-1 and TRBJ2-5; the D is unclear. Germline values: CDR1 MGHRA, CDR2 YSYEKL. The CDR3 spans 15 residues. Between the trimmed V and J ends, which lost 7 bases and 2 bases, there was a span of 17 bases. The CDR3: CASNESWTQQETQYF. DNA for the CDR3: TGCGCCAGCAATGAGAGCTGGACCCAACAAGAGACCCAGTACTTC.